The clone carrying this T cell receptor beta chain has just a few counts. Other DNA sequences of this sample code for an identical CDR3. The data belong to a study of blood T cell repertoires in COVID-19. Clones were sequenced by immunoSEQ multiplex PCR, and TCRdb holds only the in-frame ones, with some missing. In the table there are 95,000 to 150,000 clones, around 81% of which are singletons. Enrolment of Seattle patients took place during active infection, and they were followed longitudinally. The junction had 4 bases not matched to a gene; V was cut back by 0 bases and J by 3 bases. Germline values: CDR1 LNHNV, CDR2 YYDKDF (reference sequence). The CDR3 covers 16 residues.

Source material: peripheral blood. The receptor was derived from a man under 40 with COVID-19, enrolled during active disease. The chain carries TRBV15 and TRBJ2-7, with TRBD1 matching 11 bases. The CDR3 spells CATSREGGTGGYEQYF. The CDR3 DNA sequence: TGTGCCACCAGCAGAGAGGGCGGGACAGGGGGCTACGAGCAGTACTTC.